This T cell receptor beta chain came from a study of control samples from healthy donors and cancer patients. TCRdb keeps only in-frame clones here, not all; method: immunoSEQ multiplex PCR. The top ten clones hold about 6% of a sample with tens of thousands of clones, approximately 89% of them seen once. The CDR3 contains 11 residues. V was shortened by 3 bases and J by 7 bases, with 4 bases between the two germline ends. Germline-derived CDR1 and CDR2 are SNHLY and FYNNEI. The sequence was obtained from a man aged 55 to 70 with colorectal cancer. The sequenced sample was PBMCs. V and J are TRBV2 and TRBJ2-1, with D unclear. CDR3 protein: CASSERNEQFF. The CDR3 DNA sequence: TGTGCCAGCAGTGAGCGAAATGAGCAGTTCTTC.